This note documents a single T cell receptor beta chain sequence. The assay was immunoSEQ multiplex PCR, and TCRdb's table has in-frame clones only and misses some. The data show more than 350,000 clones, 80% to 90% seen once. The J segment lost 6 bases and the V segment lost 1 base, leaving 8 bases of the junction unmatched. Per the germline V gene, CDR1 is MGHRA and CDR2 is YSYEKL. CDR3 length equals 18 residues. These data come from a study of blood T cell repertoires in COVID-19. The sequence was obtained from a man younger than 30 who had recovered from COVID-19. Sequencing was done on a sample of PBMCs or T cells enriched from blood (not recorded which). J is TRBJ2-2 and V is TRBV4-1, with 13 bases aligning to TRBD2. In DNA, the CDR3 is TGCGCCAGCAGCCAAGGGGTTGTGGGACTAGCGGGATCCGGGGAGCTGTTTTTT. Amino acids: CASSQGVVGLAGSGELFF.